These T cell receptor beta chains were read from a single sample in a study of CD39 and CD103 CD8 tumor-infiltrating T cells. TCRdb's table, derived via immunoSEQ multiplex PCR, lists solely in-frame clones and lacks some. The sample lists roughly 15,000 clones; about 89% were seen once. Sequenced input: CD8+ T cells sorted from blood. The receptors here all came from a human donor with head and neck squamous cell carcinoma. Each CDR3 is given with its conserved first and last residue. A D gene is named only where the DNA matches it firmly. Not all rows give a size; the values are once, few, many and, for expanded clones, a class.

NA	TRBV10-3	TRBD2	TRBJ2-5	16	TGTGCCATCAGTGATACCCTAGCGGGGGTTTGGGAGACCCAGTACTTC	CAISDTLAGVWETQYF
NA	TRBV9	NA	TRBJ1-2	14	TGTGCCAGCGCCGGGACCCTTTCATTCTATGGCTACACCTTC	CASAGTLSFYGYTF
NA	TRBV11-2	NA	TRBJ1-6	14	TGTGCCAGCAGCTTAGGAGGGGTTCAATCACCCCTCCACTTT	CASSLGGVQSPLHF
NA	TRBV6-4	NA	TRBJ1-1	15	TGTGCCAGCAGTTCCCGGACAGAAAGGAACACTGAAGCTTTCTTT	CASSSRTERNTEAFF
NA	TRBV11-2	NA	TRBJ1-2	17	TGTGCCAGCAGCTTATTATTCGATGTAACAGGGCCGGTTGGCTACACCTTC	CASSLLFDVTGPVGYTF
NA	TRBV5-1	NA	TRBJ1-1	15	TGCGCCAGCAGCTTGGAAGCAGGGTCTTGGACTGAAGCTTTCTTT	CASSLEAGSWTEAFF
once	TRBV5-1	TRBD1	TRBJ1-2	15	TGCGCCAGCAGCTTGGTGGGACAGGCATCCTATGGCTACACCTTC	CASSLVGQASYGYTF
NA	TRBV28	NA	TRBJ2-1	15	TGTGCCAGCAGTTTGCGGGGAAGCTCCTACAATGAGCAGTTCTTC	CASSLRGSSYNEQFF
few	TRBV4-1	NA	TRBJ1-6	14	TGCGCCAGCAGCCAAGTTGGCGCAAATTCACCCCTCCACTTT	CASSQVGANSPLHF
NA	TRBV5-6	NA	TRBJ2-2	12	TGTGCCAGCAGCCCCTGGGACGGGGAGCTGTTTTTT	CASSPWDGELFF
NA	TRBV11-2	NA	TRBJ2-1	13	TGTGCCAGCAGCTTTTGGGGCGGGGATGAGCAGTTCTTC	CASSFWGGDEQFF
once	TRBV19	NA	TRBJ1-2	12	TGTGCCACCGGGGCAAGCCACTATGGCTACACCTTC	CATGASHYGYTF
NA	TRBV30	NA	TRBJ2-7	12	TGTGCCTGGAGTCCACAGTTGTTCGAGCAGTACTTC	CAWSPQLFEQYF
NA	TRBV27	NA	TRBJ1-1	13	TGTGCCAGCAGCATCCTGGGGAACACTGAAGCTTTCTTT	CASSILGNTEAFF
NA	TRBV10-1	NA	TRBJ2-3	14	TGCGCCAGCAGTGAGATGACGGGTGCCGATACGCAGTATTTT	CASSEMTGADTQYF
NA	TRBV5-1	NA	TRBJ1-2	16	TGCGCCAGCAGCCTCTGGCCCGTGGACGGAAACTATGGCTACACCTTC	CASSLWPVDGNYGYTF
NA	TRBV28	NA	TRBJ1-2	14	TGTGCCAGCAGTTTAGGTTACGGGCCACTAGACTACACCTTC	CASSLGYGPLDYTF
NA	TRBV5-1	TRBD2	TRBJ2-7	14	TGCGCCAGCAGCCCCGGGGAGGGCACCTACGAGCAGTACTTC	CASSPGEGTYEQYF
NA	TRBV9	NA	TRBJ1-1	14	TGTGCCAGCACTAAACAGGGTGGGGGCACTGAAGCTTTCTTT	CASTKQGGGTEAFF
NA	TRBV7-9	TRBD1	TRBJ2-2	14	TGTGCCAGCAGCACCAGACAGGGCAGCGGGGAGCTGTTTTTT	CASSTRQGSGELFF
NA	TRBV19	NA	TRBJ2-1	12	TGTGCCAGTAGTACCGGACACAATGAGCAGTTCTTC	CASSTGHNEQFF
NA	TRBV2	TRBD2	TRBJ2-2	18	TGTGCCAGCAGTGAAGGACTAGCGGGGGCCCTGAGCACCGGGGAGCTGTTTTTT	CASSEGLAGALSTGELFF
few	TRBV27	TRBD2	TRBJ2-1	18	TGTGCCAGCAGTTTCGATGTGGGCGGGGGGAGCCCCTACAATGAGCAGTTCTTC	CASSFDVGGGSPYNEQFF
NA	TRBV4-1	NA	TRBJ2-7	14	TGCGCCAGCAGCCATGGGACGGCCCTCTACGAGCAGTACTTC	CASSHGTALYEQYF
NA	TRBV5-1	NA	TRBJ2-5	13	TGCGCCAGCAGATCACCCCCCCAAGAGACCCAGTACTTC	CASRSPPQETQYF
NA	TRBV7-9	TRBD2	TRBJ2-3	16	TGTGCCAGCAGCCAGACTAGCGGGGGAATCACAGATACGCAGTATTTT	CASSQTSGGITDTQYF
NA	TRBV9	NA	TRBJ1-1	13	TGTGCCAGCAGCGTAGCTACGACGGCAGAAGCTTTCTTT	CASSVATTAEAFF
NA	TRBV6-1	NA	TRBJ1-6	12	TGTGCCAGCAGTCCCGTGGGGGGATCCCTCCACTTT	CASSPVGGSLHF
NA	TRBV4-1	NA	TRBJ1-4	16	TGCGCCAGCAGCCAAGGCCCACTGGGAGGATATGAAAAACTGTTTTTT	CASSQGPLGGYEKLFF
NA	TRBV2	NA	TRBJ2-3	15	TGTGCCAGCAGTGAAGCGCTGGTGGGGCGAGATACGCAGTATTTT	CASSEALVGRDTQYF
once	TRBV7-3	NA	TRBJ1-1	15	TGTGCCAGCAGCTCCTCCGGGACAACGAACACTGAAGCTTTCTTT	CASSSSGTTNTEAFF
once	TRBV9	TRBD2	TRBJ2-2	15	TGTGCCAGCGGGGGGGGTTCGGGCATAACCGGGGAGCTGTTTTTT	CASGGGSGITGELFF
NA	TRBV6-6	NA	TRBJ1-5	13	TGTGCCAGCAGTCACATTAGCAATCAGCCCCAGCATTTT	CASSHISNQPQHF
NA	TRBV5-4	NA	TRBJ1-1	14	TGTGCCAGCAGCTGGGGATGGGGGGACACTGAAGCTTTCTTT	CASSWGWGDTEAFF
few	TRBV15	NA	TRBJ2-7	16	TGTGCCACCAGCAGAGACCCTCATGCAGTCTCCTACGAGCAGTACTTC	CATSRDPHAVSYEQYF
NA	TRBV5-1	TRBD1	TRBJ1-1	15	TGCGCCAGCAGCCTCGGGACAGGGAAGGGCACTGAAGCTTTCTTT	CASSLGTGKGTEAFF
NA	TRBV27	TRBD2	TRBJ2-1	16	TGTGCCAGCAGCATGAGGGGACTAGCGGGGTTCAATGAGCAGTTCTTC	CASSMRGLAGFNEQFF
NA	TRBV27	TRBD2	TRBJ2-7	14	TGTGCCAGCAGTCTGGCGGGGGGGAACTACGAGCAGTACTTC	CASSLAGGNYEQYF
once	TRBV5-1	NA	TRBJ2-7	15	TGCGCCAGCAGCTTGGCCGGGGGGCTGGTCTACGAGCAGTACTTC	CASSLAGGLVYEQYF
NA	TRBV5-6	NA	TRBJ1-2	18	TGTGCCAGCAGTAACATAGCCCGGGGAATAGGAGCTAACTATGGCTACACCTTC	CASSNIARGIGANYGYTF
NA	TRBV10-3	TRBD2	TRBJ2-3	17	TGTGCCATCAGCGCTTCCCGGACTAGCGGCCACACAGATACGCAGTATTTT	CAISASRTSGHTDTQYF
NA	TRBV28	NA	TRBJ1-5	15	TGTGCCACCGGGGGTGGGCGGTGGTACAATCAGCCCCAGCATTTT	CATGGGRWYNQPQHF
NA	TRBV11-2	NA	TRBJ2-7	14	TGTGCCAGCAGCTTAGCACAGGTCATCCACGAGCAGTACTTC	CASSLAQVIHEQYF
NA	TRBV11-1	NA	TRBJ1-1	12	TGTGCCAGCAGCGAGGTTGACCCTGAAGCTTTCTTT	CASSEVDPEAFF
NA	TRBV7-8	NA	TRBJ2-2	13	TGTGCCAGCAGCTTATTGAACACCGGGGAGCTGTTTTTT	CASSLLNTGELFF
NA	TRBV7-8	NA	TRBJ1-1	12	TGTGCCAGCAGCTTCCAACCCCCTGAAGCTTTCTTT	CASSFQPPEAFF
NA	TRBV27	NA	TRBJ1-1	12	TGTGCCAGCCTTGGAGCGAACACTGAAGCTTTCTTT	CASLGANTEAFF
NA	TRBV10-2	NA	TRBJ2-3	15	TGCGCCAGCAGTGAGTGGTGGAGAAGGGGAGATACGCAGTATTTT	CASSEWWRRGDTQYF
NA	TRBV7-9	NA	TRBJ2-3	15	TGTGCCAGCAGCTTATTTGTCGGGGAGCGAGATACGCAGTATTTT	CASSLFVGERDTQYF
once	TRBV7-3	TRBD1	TRBJ2-2	16	TGTGCCAGCAGCCCGAGCAGGGGGCTAAGAGGCGGGGAGCTGTTTTTT	CASSPSRGLRGGELFF
NA	TRBV27	NA	TRBJ1-1	13	TGTGCCAGCAGTTCATTCCAGGGAACTGAAGCTTTCTTT	CASSSFQGTEAFF
once	TRBV27	NA	TRBJ2-7	13	TGTGCCAGCAGTTTATCGGCTACCTACGAGCAGTACTTC	CASSLSATYEQYF
few	TRBV27	NA	TRBJ1-1	14	TGTGCCAGCAGGGTGAGCTCTTGGAACACTGAAGCTTTCTTT	CASRVSSWNTEAFF
NA	TRBV19	TRBD2	TRBJ2-1	15	TGTGCCAGTAGTTTGACTAGCGGGGTGAACAATGAGCAGTTCTTC	CASSLTSGVNNEQFF
once	TRBV27	NA	TRBJ2-1	14	TGTGCCAGCAGTTTTAGCGGCATCTCCTCCGAGCAGTTCTTC	CASSFSGISSEQFF
NA	TRBV14	TRBD2	TRBJ2-3	15	TGTGCCAGCAGCCAAAGAGCGGGGGGCACAGATACGCAGTATTTT	CASSQRAGGTDTQYF
NA	TRBV6-5	NA	TRBJ1-1	12	TGTGCCAGCAGTTTGAGGGGGAATGAAGCTTTCTTT	CASSLRGNEAFF
NA	TRBV11-2	NA	TRBJ2-7	14	TGTGCCAGCAGCTTTGGTCCGGGGACCTACGAGCAGTACTTC	CASSFGPGTYEQYF
NA	TRBV5-4	TRBD2	TRBJ2-1	16	TGTGCCAGCAGCTTTTTCGGCGGGGGGGCCTACAATGAGCAGTTCTTC	CASSFFGGGAYNEQFF
NA	TRBV5-4	NA	TRBJ1-1	13	TGTGCCAGCAGCATAACCAGGGACACTGAAGCTTTCTTT	CASSITRDTEAFF